This T cell receptor beta chain was found in a study of T cell responses to AZD1222 COVID-19 vaccine (dated by TCRdb to the early 2020s). Concerning the study at large: Because spike-specific TCR depth and breadth did not differ between the two schedules, AZD1222 recipients who got a second dose at roughly 4 weeks were pooled with those who got a second dose at roughly 12 weeks. A total of more than 230 trial participants underwent TCR sequencing, of whom some 210 received two doses of AZD1222 and some 26 received two doses of the MenACWY control vaccine. Trial participants were enrolled by age into 18-55, 56-69 and 70-plus year subgroups, with 148, 28 and 57 TCR-sequenced participants respectively.

The CDR3 regions of human TCRbeta chains were analyzed by immunosequencing. Under the source paper's analysis protocol: TCRs in the repertoires were matched against a reference library of SARS-CoV-2-specific TCRs that had been generated with the MIRA antigen-specificity platform. Breadth was defined as the fraction of unique TCRs that were SARS-CoV-2-associated, and depth was defined as the fraction of total T cells that were SARS-CoV-2-associated. Using the MIRA data, each spike-specific TCR was mapped to the spike region that the TCR reacts to and placed in a CD4 or CD8 class. Log10-transformed breadth and depth values were compared by one-way ANOVA with Sidak's multiple comparisons tests. The table comes from immuneACCESS by way of TCRdb, which keeps in-frame sequences with V and J called. Part of the clones is missing from these tables; in studies checked, under half for an unresolved V gene and the rest for unknown reasons. V, J and clone size were drawn from that table, and D and trimming were deduced from the DNA. A total of over 55,000 clones appear in this sample, 80% to 85% of them only once. Jointly, the top ten make up 6.5% to 8% of the sample.

The CDR3 runs 13 residues from the cysteine to the phenylalanine. The DNA shown is the 39-base CDR3, in frame from base 1. The trim is 7 bases for V and 7 bases for J, with a gap of 13 bases between the germline ends. CDR1 and CDR2, looked up from the germline V gene (reference sequence), are LNHDA and SQIVND. The study at large found these results: Participants were mostly white British, with more females than males. The authors suggested clonal diversity may have been underestimated. Epitopes outside the regions mutated in the B.1.351 and B.1.1.7 variants were reportedly recognized by nearly half of the unique spike-specific TCRs. After two AZD1222 doses, spike-specific TCR breadth and depth were significantly higher than at day 0 and than in MenACWY recipients. The 56-69-year group was small, and its depth increase did not reach significance, likely because of low power. Conclusions about previously exposed vaccinees were limited because only a handful of AZD1222 recipients were SARS-CoV-2 seropositive at baseline. No day 14 peak-response samples were available, so repertoires were characterized only after the peak T cell response. The vaccine-associated CD4 TCRs covered the entire spike protein, and the dominant responses fell in regions 160-218 and 743-854.

On this clone itself: The antigen it recognizes is unknown. The record has no base qualities; no much larger clone is one base away.

In the paper's terms, the time point label means: baseline before first vaccination. Vaccinee samples came from UK trials COV001 and COV002, including a single-blind randomized controlled phase 2/3 trial of AZD1222 (ChAdOx1 nCoV-19) in healthy adults. Trial participant PBMC samples were collected at day 0 and day 28 after the second dose for TCRbeta chain sequencing. The TCR originated in an adult in good health. The input for sequencing was peripheral blood, taken on day 0 of AZD1222 vaccination. This chain joins TRBV19 to TRBJ2-2; matching of 6 bases hints at TRBD2 as the D gene. The CDR3 region: CASIGRDGGELFF. The DNA sequence follows: TGTGCCAGTATAGGGCGGGACGGCGGGGAGCTGTTTTTT.